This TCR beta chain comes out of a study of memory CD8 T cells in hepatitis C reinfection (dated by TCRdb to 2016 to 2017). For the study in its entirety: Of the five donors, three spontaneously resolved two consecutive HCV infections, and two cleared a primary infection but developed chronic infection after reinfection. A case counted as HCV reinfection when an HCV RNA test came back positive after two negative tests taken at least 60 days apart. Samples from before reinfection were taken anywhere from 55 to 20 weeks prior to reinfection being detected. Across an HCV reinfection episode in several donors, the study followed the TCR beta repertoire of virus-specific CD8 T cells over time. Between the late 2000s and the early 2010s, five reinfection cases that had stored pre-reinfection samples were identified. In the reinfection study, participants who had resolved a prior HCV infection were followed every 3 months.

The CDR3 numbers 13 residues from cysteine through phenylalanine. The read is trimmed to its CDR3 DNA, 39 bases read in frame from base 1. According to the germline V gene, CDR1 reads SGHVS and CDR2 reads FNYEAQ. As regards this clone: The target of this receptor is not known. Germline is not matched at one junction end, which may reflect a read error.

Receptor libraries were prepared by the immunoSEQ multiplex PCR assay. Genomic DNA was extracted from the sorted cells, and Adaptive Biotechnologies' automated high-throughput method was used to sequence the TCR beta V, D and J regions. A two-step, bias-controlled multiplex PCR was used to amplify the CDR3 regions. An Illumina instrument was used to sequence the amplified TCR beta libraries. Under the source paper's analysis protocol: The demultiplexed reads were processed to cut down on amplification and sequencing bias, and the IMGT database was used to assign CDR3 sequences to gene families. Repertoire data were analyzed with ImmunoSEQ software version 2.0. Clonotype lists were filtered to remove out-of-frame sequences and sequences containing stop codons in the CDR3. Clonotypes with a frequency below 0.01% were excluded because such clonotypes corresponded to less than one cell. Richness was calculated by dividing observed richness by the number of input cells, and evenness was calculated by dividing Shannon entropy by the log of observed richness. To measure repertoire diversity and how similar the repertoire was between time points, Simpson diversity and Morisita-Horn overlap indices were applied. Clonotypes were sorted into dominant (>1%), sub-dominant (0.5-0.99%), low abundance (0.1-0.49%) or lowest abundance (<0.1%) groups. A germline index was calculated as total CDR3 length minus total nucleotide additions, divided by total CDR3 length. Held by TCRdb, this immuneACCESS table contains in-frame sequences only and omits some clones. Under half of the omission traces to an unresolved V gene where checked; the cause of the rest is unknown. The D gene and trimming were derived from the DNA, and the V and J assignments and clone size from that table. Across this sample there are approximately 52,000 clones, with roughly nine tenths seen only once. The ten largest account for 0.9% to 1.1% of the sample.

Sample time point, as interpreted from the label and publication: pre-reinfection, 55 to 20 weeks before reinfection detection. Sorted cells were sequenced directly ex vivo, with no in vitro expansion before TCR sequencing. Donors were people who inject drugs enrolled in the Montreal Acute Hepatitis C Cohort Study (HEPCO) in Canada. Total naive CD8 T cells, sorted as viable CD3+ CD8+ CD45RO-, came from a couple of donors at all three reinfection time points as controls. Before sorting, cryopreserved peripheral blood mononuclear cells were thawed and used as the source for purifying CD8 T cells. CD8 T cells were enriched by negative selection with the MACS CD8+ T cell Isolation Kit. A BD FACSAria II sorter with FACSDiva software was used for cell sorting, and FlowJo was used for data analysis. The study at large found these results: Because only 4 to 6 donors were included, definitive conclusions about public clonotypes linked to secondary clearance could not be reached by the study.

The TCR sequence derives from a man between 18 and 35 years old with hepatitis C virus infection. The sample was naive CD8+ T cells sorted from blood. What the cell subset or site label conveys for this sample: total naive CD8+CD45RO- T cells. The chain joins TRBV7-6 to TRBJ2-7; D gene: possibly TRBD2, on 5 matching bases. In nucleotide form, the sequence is TGTGCCGGCAGCTTAAGTGCAGACTACGAGCGGTACTTC. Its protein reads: CAGSLSADYERYF.